The present T cell receptor beta chain was sequenced within a study of blood T cell repertoires in COVID-19. Clones were read by immunoSEQ multiplex PCR, and TCRdb kept only the in-frame ones, dropping some. Here the sample spans more than 350,000 clones, 75% to 90% being singletons. The CDR3 length is 14 residues. The germline V gene encodes CDR1 MNHEY and CDR2 SVGEGT. V gave up 3 bases and J gave up 6 bases; unmatched junction bases: 3. This clonotype originated in a man in his late teens or twenties who had recovered from COVID-19. The material sequenced was PBMCs or T cells enriched from blood (not recorded which). The chain is built from TRBV6-2 or TRBV6-3 and TRBJ2-3; 10 nucleotides align to TRBD1. Here the CDR3 reads CASSYGQGVDTQYF. The CDR3 DNA is TGTGCCAGCAGTTATGGACAGGGGGTGGATACGCAGTATTTT.